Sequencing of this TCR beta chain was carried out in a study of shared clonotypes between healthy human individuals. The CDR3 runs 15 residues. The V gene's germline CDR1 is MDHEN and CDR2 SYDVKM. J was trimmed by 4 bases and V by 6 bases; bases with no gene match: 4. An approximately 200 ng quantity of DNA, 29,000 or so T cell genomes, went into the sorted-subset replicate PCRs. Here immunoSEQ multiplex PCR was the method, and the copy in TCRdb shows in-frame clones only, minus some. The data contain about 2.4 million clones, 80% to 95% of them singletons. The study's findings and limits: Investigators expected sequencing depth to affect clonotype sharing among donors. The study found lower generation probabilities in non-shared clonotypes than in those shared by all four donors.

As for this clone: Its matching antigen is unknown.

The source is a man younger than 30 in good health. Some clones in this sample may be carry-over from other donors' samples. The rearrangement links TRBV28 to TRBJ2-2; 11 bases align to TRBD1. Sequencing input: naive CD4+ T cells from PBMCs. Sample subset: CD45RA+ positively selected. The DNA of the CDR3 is TGTGCCAGCAGCCGGACAGGGGGCGTCACCGGGGAGCTGTTTTTT. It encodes CASSRTGGVTGELFF.